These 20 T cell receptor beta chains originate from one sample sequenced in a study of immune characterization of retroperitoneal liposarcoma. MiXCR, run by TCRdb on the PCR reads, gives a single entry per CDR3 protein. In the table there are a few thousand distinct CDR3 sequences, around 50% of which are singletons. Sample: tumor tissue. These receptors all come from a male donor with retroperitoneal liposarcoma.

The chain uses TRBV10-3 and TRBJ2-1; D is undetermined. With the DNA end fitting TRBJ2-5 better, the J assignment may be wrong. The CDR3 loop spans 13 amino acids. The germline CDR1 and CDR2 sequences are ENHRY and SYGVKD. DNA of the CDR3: TGTGCCATCAGTGAGAGGGACCAAGAGACCCAGTACTTC. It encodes CAISERDQETQYF.

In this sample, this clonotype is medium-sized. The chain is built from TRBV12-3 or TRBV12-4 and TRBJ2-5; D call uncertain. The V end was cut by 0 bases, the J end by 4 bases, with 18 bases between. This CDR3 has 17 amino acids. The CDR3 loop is CASSLALGYGRRETQYF. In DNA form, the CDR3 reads TGTGCCAGCAGTTTAGCGCTGGGTTACGGGCGTCGAGAGACCCAGTACTTC.

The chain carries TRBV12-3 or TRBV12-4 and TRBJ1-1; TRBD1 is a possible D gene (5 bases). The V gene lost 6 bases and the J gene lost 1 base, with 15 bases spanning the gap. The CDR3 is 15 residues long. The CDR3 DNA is TGTGCCAGCAGCCTCGGGGGAGGCAGGAACACTGAAGCTTTCTTT. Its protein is CASSLGGGRNTEAFF.

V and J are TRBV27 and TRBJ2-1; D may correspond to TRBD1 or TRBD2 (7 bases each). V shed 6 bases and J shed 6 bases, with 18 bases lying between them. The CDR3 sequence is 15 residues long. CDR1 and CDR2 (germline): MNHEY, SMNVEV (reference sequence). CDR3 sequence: CASSRGGQPGNEQFF. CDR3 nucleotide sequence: TGTGCCAGCAGCCGCGGGGGACAGCCTGGCAATGAGCAGTTCTTC.

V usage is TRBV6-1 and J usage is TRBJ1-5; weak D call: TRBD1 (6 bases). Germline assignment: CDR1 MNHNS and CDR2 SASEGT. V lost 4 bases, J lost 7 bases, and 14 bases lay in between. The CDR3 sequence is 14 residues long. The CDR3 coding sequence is TGTGCCAGCAGTGCAAACAGGGCTTACCAGCCCCAGCATTTT. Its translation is CASSANRAYQPQHF.

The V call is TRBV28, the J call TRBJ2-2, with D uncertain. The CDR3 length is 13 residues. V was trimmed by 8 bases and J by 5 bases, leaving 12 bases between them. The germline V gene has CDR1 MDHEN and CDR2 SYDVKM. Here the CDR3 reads CASEENGTGELFF. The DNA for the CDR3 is TGTGCCAGCGAGGAGAATGGGACCGGGGAGCTGTTTTTT.

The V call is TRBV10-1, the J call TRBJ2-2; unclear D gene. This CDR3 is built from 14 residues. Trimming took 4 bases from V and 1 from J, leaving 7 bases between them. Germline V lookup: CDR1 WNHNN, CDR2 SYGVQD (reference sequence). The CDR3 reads CASSVFRNTGELFF. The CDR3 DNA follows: TGCGCCAGCAGTGTGTTCAGGAACACCGGGGAGCTGTTTTTT.

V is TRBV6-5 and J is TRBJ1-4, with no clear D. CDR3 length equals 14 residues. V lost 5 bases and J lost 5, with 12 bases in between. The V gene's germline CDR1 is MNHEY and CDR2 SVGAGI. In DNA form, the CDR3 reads TGTGCCAGCAGTGAGTGGGGATCGAATGAAAAACTGTTTTTT. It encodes CASSEWGSNEKLFF.

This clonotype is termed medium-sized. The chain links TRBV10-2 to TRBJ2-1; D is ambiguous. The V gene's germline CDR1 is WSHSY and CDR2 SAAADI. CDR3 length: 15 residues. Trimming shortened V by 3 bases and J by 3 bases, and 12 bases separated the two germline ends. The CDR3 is CASSDGLRIYNEQFF. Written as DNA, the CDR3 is TGCGCCAGCAGTGACGGGCTACGCATCTACAATGAGCAGTTCTTC.

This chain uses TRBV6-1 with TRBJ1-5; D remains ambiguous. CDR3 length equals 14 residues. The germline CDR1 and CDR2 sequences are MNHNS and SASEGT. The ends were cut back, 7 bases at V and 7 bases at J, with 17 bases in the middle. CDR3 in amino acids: CASKGTRAEQPQHF. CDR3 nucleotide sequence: TGTGCCAGCAAGGGCACGAGGGCCGAACAGCCCCAGCATTTT.

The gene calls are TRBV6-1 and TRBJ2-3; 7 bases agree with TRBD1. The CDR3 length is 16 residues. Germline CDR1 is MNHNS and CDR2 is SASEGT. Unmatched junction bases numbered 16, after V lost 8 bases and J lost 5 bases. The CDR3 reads CASGKTSRGSGDTQYF. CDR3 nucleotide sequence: TGTGCCAGCGGGAAAACCTCCAGGGGGTCAGGAGATACGCAGTATTTT.

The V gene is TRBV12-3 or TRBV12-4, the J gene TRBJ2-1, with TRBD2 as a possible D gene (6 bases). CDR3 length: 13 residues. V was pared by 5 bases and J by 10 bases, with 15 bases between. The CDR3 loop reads CASSPSTSQEQFF. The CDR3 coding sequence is TGTGCCAGCAGTCCCTCGACTAGTCAGGAGCAGTTCTTC.

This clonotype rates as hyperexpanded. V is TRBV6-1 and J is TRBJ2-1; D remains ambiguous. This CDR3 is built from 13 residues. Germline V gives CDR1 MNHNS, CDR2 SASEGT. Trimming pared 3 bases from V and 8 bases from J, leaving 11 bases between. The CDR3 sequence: CASSEERSDEQFF. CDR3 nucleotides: TGTGCCAGCAGTGAGGAGAGGTCCGATGAGCAGTTCTTC.

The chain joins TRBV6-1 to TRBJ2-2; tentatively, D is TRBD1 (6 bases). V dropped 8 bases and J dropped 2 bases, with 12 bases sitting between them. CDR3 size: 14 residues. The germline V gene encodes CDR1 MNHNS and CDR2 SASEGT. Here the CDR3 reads CASWGRSNTGELFF. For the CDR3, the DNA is TGTGCCAGCTGGGGGCGGAGTAACACCGGGGAGCTGTTTTTT.

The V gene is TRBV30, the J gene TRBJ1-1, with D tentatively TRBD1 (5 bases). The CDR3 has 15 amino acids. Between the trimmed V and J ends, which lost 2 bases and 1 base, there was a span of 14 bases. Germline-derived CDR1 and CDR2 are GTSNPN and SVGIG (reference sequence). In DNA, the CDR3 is TGTGCCTGGAGTACACCGGGACTTCAGAACACTGAAGCTTTCTTT. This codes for CAWSTPGLQNTEAFF.

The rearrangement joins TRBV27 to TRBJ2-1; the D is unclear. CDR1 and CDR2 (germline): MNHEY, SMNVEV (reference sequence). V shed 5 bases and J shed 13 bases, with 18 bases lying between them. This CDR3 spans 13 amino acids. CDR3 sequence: CASSPYAEETQFF. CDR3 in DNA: TGTGCCAGCAGTCCCTACGCAGAAGAGACCCAGTTCTTC.

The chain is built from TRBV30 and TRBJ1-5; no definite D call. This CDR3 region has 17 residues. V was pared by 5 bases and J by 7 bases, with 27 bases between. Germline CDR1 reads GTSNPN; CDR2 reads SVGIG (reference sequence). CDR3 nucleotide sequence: TGTGCCTGGGGCCCGGAGTTGAGACACCAGGAAGGGCAGCCCCAGCATTTT. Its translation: CAWGPELRHQEGQPQHF. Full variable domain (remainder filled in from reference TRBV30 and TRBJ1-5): SQTIHQWPATLVQPVGSPLSLECTVEGTSNPNLYWYRQAAGRGLQLLFYSVGIGQISSEVPQNLSASRPQDRQFILSSKKLLLSDSGFYLCAWGPELRHQEGQPQHFGDGTRLSIL.

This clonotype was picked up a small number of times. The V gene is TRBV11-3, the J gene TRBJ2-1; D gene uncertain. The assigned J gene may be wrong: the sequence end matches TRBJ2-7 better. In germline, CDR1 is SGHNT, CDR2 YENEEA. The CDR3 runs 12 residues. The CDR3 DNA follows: TGTGCCAGCAGCTATTTTGAAGGCGAGCAGTACTTC. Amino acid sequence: CASSYFEGEQYF.

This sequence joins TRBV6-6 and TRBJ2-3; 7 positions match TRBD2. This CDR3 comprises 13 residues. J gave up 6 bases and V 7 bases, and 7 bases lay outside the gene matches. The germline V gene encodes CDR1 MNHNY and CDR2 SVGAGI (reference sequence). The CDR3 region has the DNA TGTGCCAGCATGGCGGGAGATGACGATACGCAGTATTTT. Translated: CASMAGDDDTQYF.

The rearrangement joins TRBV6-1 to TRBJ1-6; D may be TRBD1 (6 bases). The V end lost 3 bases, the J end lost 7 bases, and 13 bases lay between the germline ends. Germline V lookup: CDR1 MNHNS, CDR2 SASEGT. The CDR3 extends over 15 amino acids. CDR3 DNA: TGTGCCAGCAGTGAGTGGGGGGGGCTAAATTCACCCCTCCACTTT. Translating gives CASSEWGGLNSPLHF.